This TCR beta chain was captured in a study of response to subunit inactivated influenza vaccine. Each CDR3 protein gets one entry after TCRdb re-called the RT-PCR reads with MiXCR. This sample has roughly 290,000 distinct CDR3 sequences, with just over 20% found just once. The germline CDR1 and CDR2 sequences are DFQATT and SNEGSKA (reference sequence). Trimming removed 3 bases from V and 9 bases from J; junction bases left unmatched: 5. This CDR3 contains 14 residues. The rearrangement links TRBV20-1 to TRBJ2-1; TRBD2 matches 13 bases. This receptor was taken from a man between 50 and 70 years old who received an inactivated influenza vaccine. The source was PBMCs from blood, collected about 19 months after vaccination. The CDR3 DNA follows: TGCAGTGCTAGCCAAACTAGCGGGAGGGGTGAGCAGTTCTTC. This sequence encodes CSASQTSGRGEQFF.